One sample yielded the 10 T cell receptor beta chains listed below, sequenced in a study of blood T cells in healthy people across ages. The authors ran a second PCR of about 6 to 11 cycles using a sample-barcoded 5' primer and a J-beta primer mix. TCRdb passed the 5' RACE reads through MiXCR, listing each CDR3 protein once. The sample carries some 800,000 distinct CDR3 sequences, around 42% recorded once. The sequenced material came from blood. The receptors were sampled from a man in his sixties in good health.

V and J are TRBV18 and TRBJ2-5; the D gene could be TRBD1 or TRBD2 (5 bases each). The J call may not be correct, given that the DNA end is closer to TRBJ2-4. Germline-derived CDR1 and CDR2 are KGHSH and LQKENI. This CDR3 has 14 amino acids. CDR3: CASSPQGEGNIQYF. Here the CDR3 DNA reads TGTGCCAGCTCACCTCAGGGTGAGGGAAACATTCAGTACTTC.

The J gene is TRBJ2-4, the V gene TRBV5-5; D might be TRBD2 (6 bases). Deletions cut 4 bases from V and 9 bases from J, with 14 bases between. CDR3 length: 13 amino acids. Germline V CDR1 and CDR2: SGHKS, YYEKEE (reference sequence). The DNA for the CDR3 is TGTGCCAGCAGCGTGGGGGGAGAGTTCATTCAGTACTTC. Translating it yields CASSVGGEFIQYF.

This clonotype was recorded a few times. The gene calls are TRBV11-2 and TRBJ2-5; weak D call: TRBD2 (5 bases). The CDR3 totals 20 residues. The germline gives CDR1 SGHAT, CDR2 FQNNGV. The germline V and J ends were trimmed by 1 base and 5 bases, with 29 bases remaining between them. The CDR3 DNA follows: TGTGCCAGCAGCTTAGCCATCGGGAATTGTCCGTTGTCCCAGCGCGAGACCCAGTACTTC. Amino acid sequence: CASSLAIGNCPLSQRETQYF.

The CDR3 loop reads CASSELASGGAREQFF. For the CDR3, the DNA is TGTGCCAGCAGTGAATTAGCTAGCGGGGGGGCCAGGGAGCAGTTCTTC. The chain links TRBV2 to TRBJ2-1, with TRBD2 matching 12 bases. This CDR3 spans 16 amino acids. V dropped 2 bases and J dropped 10; count of bases not matched to a gene: 9. Germline V gene lookup returns CDR1 SNHLY and CDR2 FYNNEI.

CDR3 amino acids: CASSSTDRPGDEQYF. The CDR3 DNA is TGTGCCAGCAGTTCCACGGACAGGCCCGGGGATGAGCAGTACTTC. This chain connects TRBV7-9 to TRBJ2-5, with 7 bases fitting TRBD1. CDR1 is SEHNR and CDR2 is FQNEAQ in the germline V gene (reference sequence). This CDR3 comprises 15 residues. V was clipped by 6 bases and J by 11 bases; unmatched bases: 18. The whole variable domain, filled in from reference TRBV7-9 and TRBJ2-5, reads DTGVSQNPRHKITKRGQNVTFRCDPISEHNRLYWYRQTLGQGPEFLTYFQNEAQLEKSRLLSDRFSAERPKGSFSTLEIQRTEQGDSAMYLCASSSTDRPGDEQYFGPGTRLLVL.

The chain carries TRBV5-1 and TRBJ2-7, with TRBD1 as a possible D gene (5 bases). The CDR3 contains 13 residues. CDR1 is SGHRS and CDR2 is YFSETQ in the germline V gene. V was clipped by 7 bases and J by 5 bases, with 16 bases between them. CDR3 nucleotide sequence: TGCGCCAGCGGCTACGGACAATCCGACGAGCAGTACTTC. Amino acid sequence: CASGYGQSDEQYF.

The V call is TRBV7-2, the J call TRBJ2-3, with 7 bases matching TRBD2. Unmatched junction bases numbered 9, after V lost 6 bases and J lost 0 bases. This CDR3 spans 16 amino acids. The germline CDR1 and CDR2 sequences are SGHTA and FQGNSA. Written as DNA, the CDR3 is TGTGCCAGCAGTTCCACCAGCGGGGCTAGCACAGATACGCAGTATTTT. Its protein product is CASSSTSGASTDTQYF.

This clonotype appeared a few times. The chain has TRBV27 and TRBJ2-3, with 10 positions matching TRBD2. With V trimmed by 5 bases and J by 0 bases, 14 bases remained unmatched. The CDR3 runs 19 residues. Germline assignment: CDR1 MNHEY and CDR2 SMNVEV (reference sequence). The DNA for the CDR3 is TGTGCCAGCAGTCCGACGACTAGCGGGTGGATATTTAGCACAGATACGCAGTATTTT. Amino acids: CASSPTTSGWIFSTDTQYF.

This clonotype was seen a handful of times. This chain's CDR3 is CAISSGQGLKTQYF. CDR3 in DNA: TGTGCCATCAGCTCAGGACAGGGCCTGAAGACCCAGTACTTC. V usage is TRBV10-3 and J usage is TRBJ2-5; 8 bases are a match to TRBD1. The germline V gene encodes CDR1 ENHRY and CDR2 SYGVKD. The CDR3 totals 14 residues. The junction had 9 bases not matched to a gene; V was cut back by 6 bases and J by 6 bases.

The chain links TRBV12-3 or TRBV12-4 to TRBJ2-5; possibly TRBD2 for D (5 bases). The end of the DNA is better explained by TRBJ2-7, so the J call may be wrong. This CDR3 is 13 amino acids long. CDR3 sequence: CASSFAGRGEQYF. CDR3 bases: TGTGCCAGCAGTTTCGCAGGCCGGGGCGAGCAGTACTTC.